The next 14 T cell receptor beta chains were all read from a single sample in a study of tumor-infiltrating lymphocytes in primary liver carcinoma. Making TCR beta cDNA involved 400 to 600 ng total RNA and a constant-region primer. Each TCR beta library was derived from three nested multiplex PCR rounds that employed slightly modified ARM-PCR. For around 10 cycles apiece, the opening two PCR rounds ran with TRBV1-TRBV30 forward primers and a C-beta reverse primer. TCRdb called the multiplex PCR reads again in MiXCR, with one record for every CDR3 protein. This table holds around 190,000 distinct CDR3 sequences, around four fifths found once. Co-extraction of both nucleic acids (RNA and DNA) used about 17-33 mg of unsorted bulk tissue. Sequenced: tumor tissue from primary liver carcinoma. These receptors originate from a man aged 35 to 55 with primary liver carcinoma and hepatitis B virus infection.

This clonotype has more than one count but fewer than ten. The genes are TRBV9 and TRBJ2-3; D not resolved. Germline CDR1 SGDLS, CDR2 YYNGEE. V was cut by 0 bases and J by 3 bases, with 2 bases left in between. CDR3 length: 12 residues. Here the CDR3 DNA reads TGTGCCAGCAGCGTAGAAACAGATACGCAGTATTTT. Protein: CASSVETDTQYF. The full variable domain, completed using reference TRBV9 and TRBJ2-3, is DSGVTQTPKHLITATGQRVTLRCSPRSGDLSVYWYQQSLDQGLQFLIQYYNGEERAKGNILERFSAQQFPDLHSELNLSSLELGDSALYFCASSVETDTQYFGPGTRLTVL.

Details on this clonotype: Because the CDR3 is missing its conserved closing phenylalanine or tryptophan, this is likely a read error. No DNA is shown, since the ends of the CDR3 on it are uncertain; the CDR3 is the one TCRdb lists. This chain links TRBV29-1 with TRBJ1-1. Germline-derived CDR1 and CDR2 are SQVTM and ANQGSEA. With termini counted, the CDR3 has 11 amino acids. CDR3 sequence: CSLTENTEALL.

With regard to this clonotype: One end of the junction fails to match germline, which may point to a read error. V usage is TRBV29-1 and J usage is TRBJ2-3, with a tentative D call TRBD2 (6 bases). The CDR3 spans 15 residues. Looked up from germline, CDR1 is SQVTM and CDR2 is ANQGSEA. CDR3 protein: CSIEGGAGITGTQYF. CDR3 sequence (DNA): TGCAGTATTGAGGGCGGGGCCGGCATTACAGGTACGCAGTATTTT.

The CDR3 is CNVLPDRDMNRYTF. In DNA form, the CDR3 reads TGCAACGTCCTCCCTGACAGGGACATGAATCGCTACACCTTC. The J gene is TRBJ1-2, the V gene TRBV29-1; 7 bases match TRBD1. The CDR3 runs to 14 residues. The germline CDR1 and CDR2 sequences are SQVTM and ANQGSEA.

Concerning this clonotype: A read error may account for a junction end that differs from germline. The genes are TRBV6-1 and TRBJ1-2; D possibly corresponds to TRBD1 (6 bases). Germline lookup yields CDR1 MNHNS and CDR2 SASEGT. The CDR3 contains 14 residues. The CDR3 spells CSSTTTAGDYGYTF. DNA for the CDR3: TGTTCCAGCACCACGACGGCAGGGGACTATGGCTACACCTTC.

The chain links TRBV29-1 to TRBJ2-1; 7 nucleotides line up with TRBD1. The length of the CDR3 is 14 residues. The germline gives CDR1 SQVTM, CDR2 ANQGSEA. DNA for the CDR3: TGCAGAGTTCATCGGGACAGTGCCTACAATGAGCAGTTCTTC. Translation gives CRVHRDSAYNEQFF.

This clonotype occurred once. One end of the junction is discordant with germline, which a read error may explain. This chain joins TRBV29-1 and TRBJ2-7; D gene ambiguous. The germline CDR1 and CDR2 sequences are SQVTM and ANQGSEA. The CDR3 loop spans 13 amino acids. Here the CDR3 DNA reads TGCAGCGTTCAACGGTACCCCTCCTACGAGCTGTACTTC. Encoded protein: CSVQRYPSYELYF.

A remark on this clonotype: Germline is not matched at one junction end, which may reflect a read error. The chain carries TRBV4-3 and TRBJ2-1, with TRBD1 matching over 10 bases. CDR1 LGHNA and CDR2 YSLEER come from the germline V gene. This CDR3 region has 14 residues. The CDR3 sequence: CVSGLDRGGNEQFF. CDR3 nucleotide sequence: TGCGTCAGCGGCCTGGACAGGGGGGGGAATGAGCAGTTCTTC.

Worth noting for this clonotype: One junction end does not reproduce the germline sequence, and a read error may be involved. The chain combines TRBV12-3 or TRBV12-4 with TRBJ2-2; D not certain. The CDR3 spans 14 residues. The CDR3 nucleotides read TGTGGCAGCAGTTTAGTTCTGGTCCCCGGGGAGCTGTTTTTT. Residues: CGSSLVLVPGELFF.

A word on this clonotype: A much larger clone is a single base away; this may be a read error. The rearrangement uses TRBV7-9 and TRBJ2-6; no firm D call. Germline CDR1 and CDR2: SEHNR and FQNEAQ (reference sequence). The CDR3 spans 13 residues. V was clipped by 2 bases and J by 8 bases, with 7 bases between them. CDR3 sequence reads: CASSLSGPNVLTF. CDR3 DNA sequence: TGTGCCAGCAGCTTATCCGGGCCCAACGTCCTGACTTTC.

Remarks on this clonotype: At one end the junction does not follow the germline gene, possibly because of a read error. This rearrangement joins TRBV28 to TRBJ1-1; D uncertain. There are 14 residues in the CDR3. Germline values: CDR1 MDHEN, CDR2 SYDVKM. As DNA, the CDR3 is TGTGCCATCAGTGGTGAGAGAATGAACACTGAAGCTTTCTTT. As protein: CAISGERMNTEAFF.

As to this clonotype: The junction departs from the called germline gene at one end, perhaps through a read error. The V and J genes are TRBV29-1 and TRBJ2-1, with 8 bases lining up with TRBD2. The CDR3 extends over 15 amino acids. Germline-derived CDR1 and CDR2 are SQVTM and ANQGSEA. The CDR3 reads CNVEGKRGLDNELFF. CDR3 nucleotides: TGCAACGTTGAAGGGAAGCGGGGGCTTGACAATGAGCTGTTCTTC.

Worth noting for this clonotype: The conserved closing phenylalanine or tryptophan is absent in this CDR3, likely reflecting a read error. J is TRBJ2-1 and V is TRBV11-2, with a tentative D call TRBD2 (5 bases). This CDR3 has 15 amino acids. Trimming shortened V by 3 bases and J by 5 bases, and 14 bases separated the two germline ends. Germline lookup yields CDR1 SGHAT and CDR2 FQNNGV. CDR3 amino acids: CASSFSEPLNNEQFL. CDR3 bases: TGTGCCAGCAGCTTTAGCGAGCCACTCAACAATGAGCAGTTCTTA.

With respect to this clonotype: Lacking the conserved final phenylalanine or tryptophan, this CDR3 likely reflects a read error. For the CDR3, the DNA is TGCGTCAGCAGCCAAGATCTTCCCTCCGGGACTAGCGGGAGAACAGATACGCAGTATTTA. This translates into CVSSQDLPSGTSGRTDTQYL. The chain couples TRBV4-3 to TRBJ2-3; 14 nucleotides line up with TRBD2. The CDR3 runs 20 residues. Germline lookup yields CDR1 LGHNA and CDR2 YSLEER.